This T cell receptor beta chain was identified during a study of T-cell memory formation after mild COVID-19. Study details: Across donors, TCR clusters were largely donor specific.

There are a few counts of this clonotype. Its antigen is undetermined. Study results and caveats: That cross-reactive memory joined was suggested by some responding clones appearing in pre-infection memory. For contracting clones, CD4+ ones sat mainly in CM and EM, CD8+ in EMRA. CD4/CD8 balance characterized clones contracting day 15 to 85, and CD4+ skew characterized later expanders.

Trimming took 0 bases from V and 0 from J, leaving 9 bases between them. The CDR3 sequence is 16 residues long. Germline V gives CDR1 LGHNA, CDR2 YNFKEQ. TCRdb itself ran the 5' RACE reads through MiXCR, one entry per CDR3 protein. The sample has a few hundred thousand distinct CDR3 sequences, roughly 21% seen once. Sequencing was performed on PBMCs or a T cell subset sorted from them (not recorded which). The genes are TRBV4-2 and TRBJ1-3; D is unclear. The TCR was taken from an adult woman who had mild COVID-19 (a few samples of this study predate the infection). Cell type and time point are not known. The CDR3 spells CASSQDWAYSGNTIYF. CDR3 DNA sequence: TGTGCCAGCAGCCAAGATTGGGCCTACTCTGGAAACACCATATATTTT.